Each of the 19 T cell receptor beta chains below was sequenced from the same sample in a study of lymphopenia after photon versus proton radiotherapy. Assay: immunoSEQ multiplex PCR; the TCRdb copy retains only in-frame clones and omits some. Here the sample spans 20,000 to 30,000 clones, about 82% being singletons. Sequencing used peripheral blood, obtained from a patient treated with proton-based radiotherapy. These receptors all come from a woman in her sixties or seventies with pancreatic cancer.

The chain employs TRBV7-3 and TRBJ1-3; the D is unclear. V was shortened by 2 bases and J by 0 bases, with 5 bases between the two germline ends. The CDR3 is 14 amino acids. The V gene's germline CDR1 is SGHTA and CDR2 FQGTGA. The CDR3 bases are TGTGCCAGCAGCTTATCGGGCTCTGGAAACACCATATATTTT. Protein sequence: CASSLSGSGNTIYF.

The chain is built from TRBV11-1 and TRBJ2-1; 9 bases fit TRBD2. The CDR3 contains 15 residues. Losses at the gene ends were 5 bases for V and 7 bases for J; bases not matched to a gene: 9. CDR1 is SGHAT, CDR2 FQDESV, per germline (reference sequence). CDR3 sequence (DNA): TGTGCCAGCAGCCAGACTAGCGGTACAGGGAATGAGCAGTTCTTC. The encoded protein is CASSQTSGTGNEQFF.

This clone was picked up one time. The V call is TRBV6-6, the J call TRBJ2-3; D not resolved. Per germline, CDR1 MNHNY and CDR2 SVGAGI (reference sequence). The CDR3 is made up of 14 amino acids. Deletions cut 4 bases from V and 4 bases from J, with 12 bases between. CDR3 in amino acids: CASSLGRAPDTQYF. CDR3 DNA: TGTGCCAGCAGTTTGGGCCGGGCCCCAGATACGCAGTATTTT.

This clone was observed a handful of times. The V gene is TRBV30, the J gene TRBJ2-3; no clear D. Germline CDR1 and CDR2: GTSNPN and SVGIG (reference sequence). There are 15 residues in the CDR3. The CDR3 bases are TGTGCAATAACCCCCGGACCCAAGGAGACAGATACGCAGTATTTT. Its protein is CAITPGPKETDTQYF. Together with reference TRBV30 and TRBJ2-3, the CDR3 gives the full variable domain: SQTIHQWPATLVQPVGSPLSLECTVEGTSNPNLYWYRQAAGRGLQLLFYSVGIGQISSEVPQNLSASRPQDRQFILSSKKLLLSDSGFYLCAITPGPKETDTQYFGPGTRLTVL.

The V and J genes are TRBV19 and TRBJ1-5; 9 bases agree with TRBD1. V shed 6 bases and J 2 bases; nucleotides not matched to a gene: 5. This CDR3 is built from 15 residues. CDR1 and CDR2 from the germline V gene are LNHDA and SQIVND (reference sequence). The CDR3 spells CASRVDRGGNQPQHF. DNA for the CDR3: TGTGCCAGTAGGGTGGACAGGGGAGGCAATCAGCCCCAGCATTTT.

The J gene is TRBJ2-1, the V gene TRBV28; 9 nucleotides line up with TRBD1. Germline values: CDR1 MDHEN, CDR2 SYDVKM. The V gene end was trimmed by 6 bases and the J gene end by 7 bases; junction bases not matched to a gene: 7. The CDR3 loop spans 14 amino acids. The chain's CDR3 is CASSKYRGLNEQFF. The CDR3, as DNA: TGTGCCAGCAGCAAATACAGGGGGCTGAATGAGCAGTTCTTC.

The chain joins TRBV18 to TRBJ2-5, with D uncertain. This CDR3 is 13 amino acids long. From germline, CDR1 is KGHSH and CDR2 LQKENI. V shed 3 bases and J shed 5 bases, with 10 bases lying between them. This CDR3 is CASSPMSKETQYF. CDR3 DNA: TGTGCCAGCTCACCGATGAGTAAGGAGACCCAGTACTTC.

Remarks on this clone: One base away lies a much larger clone, so this may be a sequencing read error. The chain employs TRBV7-9 and TRBJ1-1; D is unresolved. Germline assignment: CDR1 SEHNR and CDR2 FQNEAQ (reference sequence). The CDR3 consists of 12 residues. V lost 2 bases to trimming and J lost 1 base, with 2 bases between them. The CDR3 reads CASSLTNTEAFF. CDR3 DNA sequence: TGTGCCAGCAGCTTAACGAACACTGAAGCTTTCTTT.

This clone was counted once. The rearrangement joins TRBV9 to TRBJ2-4, with 13 bases matching TRBD2. The CDR3 covers 18 residues. Germline V gene lookup returns CDR1 SGDLS and CDR2 YYNGEE. The trim removed 0 bases at V and 3 bases at J, leaving 6 bases unmatched. DNA for the CDR3: TGTGCCAGCAGCGTAGGGACTAGCGGGAGCCTGGGCAAAAACATTCAGTACTTC. Translation gives CASSVGTSGSLGKNIQYF.

The rearrangement links TRBV7-3 to TRBJ2-7; D is perhaps TRBD1 (5 bases). V was cut by 2 bases and J by 4 bases, with 12 bases left in between. The CDR3 is 14 residues long. Germline-derived CDR1 and CDR2 are SGHTA and FQGTGA. DNA for the CDR3: TGTGCCAGCAGCTTAGACAGCGAGAGTTACGAGCAGTACTTC. The encoded protein is CASSLDSESYEQYF.

This rearrangement joins TRBV4-2 to TRBJ2-7, with 9 bases aligning to TRBD2. CDR3 length equals 16 residues. Germline V gene lookup returns CDR1 LGHNA and CDR2 YNFKEQ. Losses at the gene ends were 1 base for V and 5 bases for J; bases not matched to a gene: 9. This CDR3 reads CASSQGEAGGLHEQYF. As DNA, the CDR3 is TGTGCCAGCAGCCAAGGTGAGGCGGGAGGGCTTCACGAGCAGTACTTC.

This chain links TRBV4-1 with TRBJ2-5; the match to TRBD2 covers 7 bases. Germline loops: CDR1 MGHRA, CDR2 YSYEKL. V shed 4 bases, J shed 1 base, and the junction held 21 bases outside the gene matches. The CDR3 spans 20 residues. The CDR3 region has the DNA TGCGCCAGCAGCCCCTTTACTAGTGAGGGTGGACTAGGGGCCCAAGAGACCCAGTACTTC. Encoded protein: CASSPFTSEGGLGAQETQYF.

The DNA of the CDR3 is TGTGCCAGCTCACACCTTCGGACTGGGACTAGCACAGATACGCAGTATTTT. Translated: CASSHLRTGTSTDTQYF. The V and J genes are TRBV18 and TRBJ2-3; weak D call: TRBD2 (6 bases). The V gene's germline CDR1 is KGHSH and CDR2 LQKENI. Trimming removed 4 bases at V and 0 bases at J, with 17 bases between. The CDR3 runs to 17 residues.

The chain recombines TRBV2 with TRBJ1-4; D gene ambiguous. V lost 4 bases, J lost 11 bases, and 14 bases lay in between. This CDR3 comprises 13 residues. Per the germline V gene, CDR1 is SNHLY and CDR2 is FYNNEI. CDR3 coding DNA: TGTGCCAGCAGTGCGACCCCCACGGGGAAACTGTTTTTT. Translated: CASSATPTGKLFF.

The J gene is TRBJ1-5, the V gene TRBV5-6; no reliable D call. The V end lost 0 bases, the J end lost 3 bases, and 10 bases lay between the germline ends. CDR3 size: 15 residues. Germline loops: CDR1 SGHDT, CDR2 YYEEEE. The CDR3 nucleotides read TGTGCCAGCAGCTTGGGGGGTTTCGCCAATCAGCCCCAGCATTTT. Amino acids: CASSLGGFANQPQHF.

The V gene is TRBV27, the J gene TRBJ2-5, with TRBD1 identical over 7 bases. The J call is in doubt because the DNA end fits TRBJ2-7 better. CDR1 is MNHEY, CDR2 SMNVEV, per germline (reference sequence). This CDR3 is built from 13 residues. This chain's CDR3 is CASSLRDSYEQYF. The CDR3 DNA sequence: TGTGCCAGCAGTTTACGGGACAGCTACGAGCAGTACTTC.

The rearrangement links TRBV7-8 to TRBJ2-1; 9 nucleotides align to TRBD1. The trim removed 4 bases at V and 5 bases at J, leaving 6 bases unmatched. In germline, CDR1 is SGHVS, CDR2 FQNEAQ. The CDR3 is 15 residues long. The CDR3 DNA sequence: TGTGCCAGCAGCTGGGACAGGGAGGCACACAATGAGCAGTTCTTC. It is translated as CASSWDREAHNEQFF.

The chain links TRBV28 to TRBJ2-2, with D possibly matching TRBD2 (6 bases). CDR1 and CDR2 from the germline V gene are MDHEN and SYDVKM. The CDR3 is 14 amino acids. Trimming shortened V by 10 bases and J by 5 bases, and 17 bases separated the two germline ends. CDR3 amino acids: CAIPGGLATGELFF. CDR3 DNA: TGTGCCATACCCGGGGGACTGGCGACCGGGGAGCTGTTTTTT.

The chain combines TRBV7-8 with TRBJ1-2; the D gene is possibly TRBD1 (5 bases). CDR3 length equals 15 residues. The germline CDR1 and CDR2 sequences are SGHVS and FQNEAQ. The V end was cut by 1 base, the J end by 4 bases, with 13 bases between. The CDR3, as DNA: TGTGCCAGCAGCTTAGACTCGGGGGTCGGCTATGGCTACACCTTC. It codes for CASSLDSGVGYGYTF.